The rows below give T cell receptor beta chains drawn from one sample of a study of cytomegalovirus exposure and HLA in healthy donors. TCRdb's table, derived via immunoSEQ multiplex PCR, lists solely in-frame clones and lacks some. The sample contains 280,000 or so clones, roughly 88% of which appear only once. Sequenced material: PBMCs. The receptors here all came from a woman under 30 in good health and CMV-seronegative. The CDR3 runs from the conserved cysteine through the conserved F or W. The D gene is left open where the match is weak. A clone size is listed for some rows: how often the clone was seen (once, few, many), or a class if it is expanded.

J | length | size | D | V | DNA | CDR3
TRBJ1-5 | 13 | NA | NA | TRBV5-1 | TGCGCCAGCAGCCTGGACAGTAATCAGCCCCAGCATTTT | CASSLDSNQPQHF
TRBJ1-5 | 15 | NA | TRBD1 | TRBV7-8 | TGTGCCAGCAGCTACCAGGACAGGACGAATCAGCCCCAGCATTTT | CASSYQDRTNQPQHF
TRBJ1-2 | 14 | NA | NA | TRBV9 | TGTGCCAGCAGCGTATCATCAGGGGACTATGGCTACACCTTC | CASSVSSGDYGYTF
TRBJ2-7 | 16 | NA | NA | TRBV27 | TGTGCCAGCACCCCATCCACGCAGAGGTCTCCCTACGAGCAGTACTTC | CASTPSTQRSPYEQYF
TRBJ2-2 | 13 | NA | NA | TRBV29-1 | TGCAGCGTTCTACGTCCTTACACCGGGGAGCTGTTTTTT | CSVLRPYTGELFF
TRBJ2-1 | 16 | NA | TRBD2 | TRBV27 | TGTGCCAGCACCCGCCCAGCGGGAGGATCCTACAATGAGCAGTTCTTC | CASTRPAGGSYNEQFF
TRBJ2-3 | 14 | NA | NA | TRBV27 | TGTGCCAGCAGTCCCCTTCGGGGCACAGATACGCAGTATTTT | CASSPLRGTDTQYF
TRBJ2-5 | 14 | NA | TRBD1 | TRBV4-1 | TGCGCCAGCAGCCAAAGACAGGGTCAAGAGACCCAGTACTTC | CASSQRQGQETQYF
TRBJ1-5 | 16 | NA | NA | TRBV5-8 | TGTGCCAGCAGCCCGCCCGCGGGGGCCAGCAATCAGCCCCAGCATTTT | CASSPPAGASNQPQHF
TRBJ2-7 | 15 | NA | TRBD1 | TRBV4-1 | TGCGCCAGCAGCCAAGGGACAGGGGGATCCTACGAGCAGTACTTC | CASSQGTGGSYEQYF
TRBJ1-2 | 14 | NA | TRBD1 | TRBV10-2 | TGCGCCAGCAGTGGGCGGGGACAGAACTATGGCTACACCTTC | CASSGRGQNYGYTF
TRBJ1-2 | 16 | NA | TRBD1 | TRBV19 | TGTGCCAGCAGAGGCGCCAGGGACAGCTCTAACTATGGCTACACCTTC | CASRGARDSSNYGYTF
TRBJ2-1 | 16 | NA | NA | TRBV7-2 | TGTGCCAGCAGCTTTTGGGGGAGCGGGTCCTACAATGAGCAGTTCTTC | CASSFWGSGSYNEQFF
TRBJ2-1 | 16 | NA | TRBD2 | TRBV18 | TGTGCCAGCTCAAGAACTAGCGGGAGTACCTACAATGAGCAGTTCTTC | CASSRTSGSTYNEQFF
TRBJ1-5 | 16 | NA | NA | TRBV6-5 | TGTGCCAGCAGTTACTCCACCTGGCGGGGGGATCAGCCCCAGCATTTT | CASSYSTWRGDQPQHF
TRBJ1-5 | 16 | NA | TRBD1 | TRBV28 | TGTGCCAGCGGTGTTCCGGGACAGGGTAGCAATCAGCCCCAGCATTTT | CASGVPGQGSNQPQHF
TRBJ2-5 | 15 | NA | TRBD2 | TRBV28 | TGTGCCAGCAGTTCGACTAGCGGGGGGAGAGAGACCCAGTACTTC | CASSSTSGGRETQYF
TRBJ2-2 | 13 | NA | NA | TRBV11-2 | TGTGCCAGCAGCCCCACAGGGTTCGGGGAGCTGTTTTTT | CASSPTGFGELFF
TRBJ2-2 | 18 | few | TRBD2 | TRBV7-3 | TGTGCCAGCCCAAGAGGACTAGCGATGCTAAGCAACACCGGGGAGCTGTTTTTT | CASPRGLAMLSNTGELFF
TRBJ2-7 | 13 | NA | NA | TRBV11-2 | TGTGCCAGCAGCGACGTCGGGTGGTCCTCTCAGTACTTC | CASSDVGWSSQYF
TRBJ2-7 | 13 | NA | NA | TRBV5-4 | TGTGCCAGCAGCCACGGGACTGACTACGAGCAGTACTTC | CASSHGTDYEQYF
TRBJ2-7 | 15 | NA | TRBD2 | TRBV18 | TGTGCCAGCTCACCCGCTAGCGGGAGGAATTACGAGCAGTACTTC | CASSPASGRNYEQYF
TRBJ2-2 | 18 | NA | TRBD2 | TRBV19 | TGTGCCAGTAGTATAGCCTTACTAGCGGGAGGTAACACCGGGGAGCTGTTTTTT | CASSIALLAGGNTGELFF
TRBJ1-2 | 13 | few | NA | TRBV25-1 | TGTGCCAGCAGTGATTGGGGAGGGAATGGCTACACCTTC | CASSDWGGNGYTF
TRBJ2-5 | 12 | NA | TRBD1 | TRBV7-3 | TGTGCCAGCAGCCGCCCAGGGGGGACCCAGTACTTC | CASSRPGGTQYF
TRBJ2-3 | 13 | NA | NA | TRBV27 | TGTGCCAGCAGCCTAGGGACTTCAGGAACGCAGTATTTT | CASSLGTSGTQYF
TRBJ2-1 | 17 | once | TRBD2 | TRBV2 | TGTGCCAGCAGTGACCCTAAACTAGCGGGACTCTACAATGAGCAGTTCTTC | CASSDPKLAGLYNEQFF
TRBJ2-2 | 12 | NA | TRBD2 | TRBV2 | TGTGCCAGCAGTCCTGAAGCGGGAGTACTGTTTTTT | CASSPEAGVLFF
TRBJ2-3 | 15 | NA | NA | TRBV21-1 | TGTGCCAGTGAAAGGGGGACAGAGGACACAGATACGCAGTATTTT | CASERGTEDTDTQYF
TRBJ2-2 | 14 | NA | TRBD2 | TRBV18 | TGTGCCAGCTCTGGGCAGCGGGAGATCGGGGAGCTGTTTTTT | CASSGQREIGELFF
TRBJ2-3 | 16 | NA | TRBD2 | TRBV7-3 | TGTGCCAGCAGCCTGAAGGGACTAGCCGCCCCAGATACGCAGTATTTT | CASSLKGLAAPDTQYF
TRBJ2-2 | 17 | NA | TRBD2 | TRBV5-1 | TGCGCCAGCAGCCCGGCAGGGACTAACATTTACACCGGGGAGCTGTTTTTT | CASSPAGTNIYTGELFF
TRBJ2-1 | 14 | NA | NA | TRBV9 | TGTGCCAGCAGCTCTTCTTTACAGCTGACTGAGCAGTTCTTC | CASSSSLQLTEQFF
TRBJ1-6 | 15 | NA | NA | TRBV2 | TGTGCCAGCAGTGGGAGTAACTCCTATAATTCACCCCTCCACTTT | CASSGSNSYNSPLHF
TRBJ1-5 | 14 | NA | NA | TRBV30 | TGTGCCTGCCGGGGATATGGGAGCAATCAGCCCCAGCATTTT | CACRGYGSNQPQHF
TRBJ1-5 | 14 | NA | TRBD1 | TRBV7-6 | TGTGCCAGCAGCTCCACAGGGGGGAATCAGCCCCAGCATTTT | CASSSTGGNQPQHF
TRBJ1-1 | 14 | NA | NA | TRBV6-5 | TGTGCCAGCAGCCGGTACCGCGGGCACACTGAAGCTTTCTTT | CASSRYRGHTEAFF
TRBJ1-2 | 14 | NA | NA | TRBV9 | TGTGCCAGCAGCGTAGCGGCGCAGGGCAATGGCTACACCTTC | CASSVAAQGNGYTF
TRBJ2-3 | 18 | once | TRBD2 | TRBV27 | TGTGCCAGCAGTCGTGGACTAGCGGGAGTGGGAGGGACAGATACGCAGTATTTT | CASSRGLAGVGGTDTQYF
TRBJ2-3 | 15 | NA | NA | TRBV14 | TGTGCCAGCAGCCTACTCCCGTCCTACACAGATACGCAGTATTTT | CASSLLPSYTDTQYF
TRBJ1-2 | 15 | once | TRBD1 | TRBV4-1 | TGCGCCAGCAGCCCACCCGGGACAGGGACGGATGGCTACACCTTC | CASSPPGTGTDGYTF
TRBJ2-1 | 14 | NA | NA | TRBV5-6 | TGTGCCAGCAGCTTGGGACTAGCCTACAATGAGCAGTTCTTC | CASSLGLAYNEQFF
TRBJ2-7 | 17 | few | NA | TRBV28 | TGTGCCAGCAGTACCCTACCCGGGGCGCAGGGGACCTACGAGCAGTACTTC | CASSTLPGAQGTYEQYF
TRBJ1-2 | 13 | NA | NA | TRBV2 | TGTGCCAGCAGTGCTAGTGGAGGATACGGCTACACCTTC | CASSASGGYGYTF
TRBJ2-7 | 15 | NA | NA | TRBV5-1 | TGCGCCAGCAGTCCCGAGATAGCCCGCGGATACGAGCAGTACTTC | CASSPEIARGYEQYF
TRBJ2-1 | 14 | NA | TRBD2 | TRBV2 | TGTGCCAGCACCCCTAGCGGGAGTCGGAATGAGCAGTTCTTC | CASTPSGSRNEQFF
TRBJ1-2 | 13 | NA | NA | TRBV19 | TGTGCCAGTAGTCCAGACAGAATAGGCGGCTACACCTTC | CASSPDRIGGYTF
TRBJ2-7 | 13 | NA | NA | TRBV2 | TGTGCCAGCAGACCCTTACTAGTTTCCGAGCAGTACTTC | CASRPLLVSEQYF
TRBJ2-1 | 16 | NA | NA | TRBV9 | TGTGCCAGCAGCGTCGGTGCCGGGAGCTCCTACAATGAGCAGTTCTTC | CASSVGAGSSYNEQFF
TRBJ2-3 | 13 | NA | NA | TRBV29-1 | TGCAGCGTTTTGCGGTCTAGCACAGATACGCAGTATTTT | CSVLRSSTDTQYF